Detailed here is one TCR beta chain. This clonotype was counted only a few times. The specificity of this receptor is unknown. No base-level quality is on record; no much larger clone is a single base apart. Sequencing relied on an Illumina NovaSeq 6000. Synthesis of TCR cDNA relied on 5'RACE template switching, a step that introduced a universal primer site along with unique molecular identifiers. Priming of cDNA synthesis was performed from both the TCR alpha and TCR beta constant segments. Library amplification used two PCR steps, and the second PCR step added sample barcodes and sequencing adapters. Sequencing of libraries was performed on Illumina HiSeq 2500 (2x100 bp) or NovaSeq (2x150 bp). The original methods were these. Reads were demultiplexed and collapsed into UMI consensus sequences with MIGEC, and V(D)J alignment was performed with MiXCR. Vaccine-responding clonotypes were identified with edgeR using replicate PBMC samples, with FDR below 0.01 and a log2 fold change above 5 up to day 15 being required. CD4 or CD8 identity was assigned to each bulk clonotype according to whether the clonotype was present at higher abundance in the sequenced CD4 repertoire or the sequenced CD8 repertoire. The public reads were reprocessed in TCRdb via fastp at Q25 and MiXCR, keeping in-frame beta chains. Rows matching on CDR3 protein sequence are summarized as one entry with the most common DNA and genes. The V and J calls follow TCRdb's processing rather than the paper's. The sample table contains 250,000 to 400,000 distinct CDR3 sequences; only one count was recorded for around 4.4% of them. The ten largest clones represent roughly a fifth of the sample.

This record comes from a study of T cells after yellow fever vaccination (dated by TCRdb to the late 2010s). About the full investigation: The SMART-Seq v4 Ultra Low Input RNA kit was used to prepare libraries from fractions with low cell numbers. To follow T-cell clones before and after primary and booster YFV17D yellow fever vaccination, bulk TCR alpha and beta repertoires were sequenced over time. Two healthy male donors, one aged 18 to 30 and one aged 30 to 40 years, made up the cohort. Bulk PBMC replicates and cell subsets were isolated from blood drawn at multiple timepoints before and after both primary and secondary immunization. Overall results and qualifications from the work: A small fraction of clonotypes showed up in both the CD4 and CD8 compartments, probably as a result of convergent recombination. Because only a couple of donors were included in the study, the extent to which the findings can be generalized is limited. Computational filtering was required because FACS-sorted repertoires could contain abundant contaminating clonotypes from the bulk population. After the booster, most of the clones that had expanded following primary vaccination were detected again (roughly 97% of CD4 and around 87% of CD8), which suggests that memory was broadly maintained. Compared with the primary T-cell response, the secondary T-cell response was faster but weaker, reaching its peak on day 5 rather than on day 15.

Relative to germline, V is missing 6 bases and J is missing 5 bases, with 7 bases of the junction outside any gene match. CDR1 and CDR2, per the germline V gene (reference sequence), are LGHDT and YNNKEL. The CDR3, cysteine through phenylalanine, is 14 amino acids long. The retained sequence is limited to the CDR3, 42 bases, with the frame set at the first base. The meaning of the sample's treatment or condition label: live attenuated yellow fever vaccine strain. At every blood-draw timepoint, two biological replicates of bulk PBMCs were collected. PBMCs were isolated from peripheral blood using a standard Ficoll-Paque protocol. TriZol was used to extract RNA from bulk PBMCs, from CD4 and CD8 fractions, and from dextramer-positive and dextramer-negative fractions.

The chain couples TRBV3-1 to TRBJ2-5, with TRBD2 identical over 9 junction bases. The sequencing used PBMCs, collected 15 days after the yellow fever booster vaccination. This TCR derives from a man aged 18 to 29 who received the YFV17D yellow fever vaccine. For the CDR3, the sequence is CASSSSSGKETQYF. The bases are TGTGCCAGCAGTTCGTCTAGCGGGAAGGAGACCCAGTACTTC.